This T cell receptor beta chain was obtained from a study of blood T cell repertoires in COVID-19. On the study more broadly: The origin of the acute and convalescent COVID-19 samples was the United States, Italy and Spain. PBMCs, B-cell-depleted T cells, or T cells provided the cDNA or gDNA that made up the material.

Germline CDR1 is LNHDA and CDR2 is SQIVND (reference sequence). The CDR3 covers 16 residues. With V trimmed by 3 bases and J by 8 bases, 9 bases remained unmatched. Authors' processing steps: Nucleated cell number was recorded as an estimate derived from reference gene primer amplification. Measured with immunoSEQ multiplex PCR; TCRdb has only the in-frame clones, and not every one. That table supplies the V and J calls and clone size; D and trimming were determined from the DNA. The table has 220,000 or so clones, roughly 85% seen once. The V gene is TRBV19, the J gene TRBJ2-2; 10 positions match TRBD1. This receptor was identified in a woman of 80 years or more with acute or convalescent COVID-19. Sample: peripheral blood. Here the CDR3 DNA reads TGTGCCAGTAGTATCCCCTGGACAGGGGGAAGGGGGGAGCTGTTTTTT. Its protein is CASSIPWTGGRGELFF.